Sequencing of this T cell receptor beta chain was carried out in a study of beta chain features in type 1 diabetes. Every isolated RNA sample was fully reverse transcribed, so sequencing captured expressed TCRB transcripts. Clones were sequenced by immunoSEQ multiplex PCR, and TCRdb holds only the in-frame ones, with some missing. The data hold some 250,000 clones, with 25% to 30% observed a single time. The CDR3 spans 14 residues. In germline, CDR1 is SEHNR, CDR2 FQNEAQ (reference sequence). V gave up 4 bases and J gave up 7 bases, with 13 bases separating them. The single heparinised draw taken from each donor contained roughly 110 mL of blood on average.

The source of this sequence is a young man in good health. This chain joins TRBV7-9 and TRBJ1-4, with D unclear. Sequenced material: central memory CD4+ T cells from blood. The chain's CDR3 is CASSSLGSTEKLFF. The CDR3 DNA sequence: TGTGCCAGCAGCTCCCTCGGCTCGACTGAAAAACTGTTTTTT. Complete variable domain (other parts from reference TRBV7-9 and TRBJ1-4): DTGVSQNPRHKITKRGQNVTFRCDPISEHNRLYWYRQTLGQGPEFLTYFQNEAQLEKSRLLSDRFSAERPKGSFSTLEIQRTEQGDSAMYLCASSSLGSTEKLFFGSGTQLSVL.